This T cell receptor (beta chain) was observed in a study of human T cells and chemical hapten exposure. As for the study in general: Predominantly women, the patients had alopecia areata, totalis or universalis.

Study-level findings and limits: While controls formed fewer of them, expanded TCRs formed significantly more large CDR3 similarity clusters. Unchanged with DPC sensitization were TCRs above 1 in 1000 frequency.

Original processing notes: The median was around 88,000 TCRs per sample, ranging roughly 20,000 to 690,600. One entry per CDR3 protein, called by TCRdb with MiXCR from the RACE reads. TCRdb's processing, not the authors' own work, is the source of the V and J calls. Of 150,000 to 200,000 distinct CDR3 sequences listed, around 22% are singletons. V shed 0 bases and J 6 bases; nucleotides not matched to a gene: 14. There are 18 residues in the CDR3. Germline CDR1 and CDR2: GTSNPN and SVGIG (reference sequence). Time point defined: patch test 1, 2 weeks after DPC sensitization. Treatment reported: therapeutic diphenylcyclopropenone sensitization with weekly scalp DPC. The sample holds a few counts of this clonotype. The antigen remains undetermined.

The material was whole blood, obtained in connection with sensitization to the hapten diphenylcyclopropenone (DPC). The origin of this receptor is a woman aged 50 to 65 with alopecia areata. Some clones in this sample may be carry-over from other donors' samples. The chain carries TRBV30 and TRBJ2-3; 11 nucleotides align to TRBD2. CDR3 protein: CAWSVALTSGTPTDTQYF. DNA for the CDR3: TGTGCCTGGAGTGTAGCCTTGACTAGCGGGACGCCGACCGATACGCAGTATTTT.